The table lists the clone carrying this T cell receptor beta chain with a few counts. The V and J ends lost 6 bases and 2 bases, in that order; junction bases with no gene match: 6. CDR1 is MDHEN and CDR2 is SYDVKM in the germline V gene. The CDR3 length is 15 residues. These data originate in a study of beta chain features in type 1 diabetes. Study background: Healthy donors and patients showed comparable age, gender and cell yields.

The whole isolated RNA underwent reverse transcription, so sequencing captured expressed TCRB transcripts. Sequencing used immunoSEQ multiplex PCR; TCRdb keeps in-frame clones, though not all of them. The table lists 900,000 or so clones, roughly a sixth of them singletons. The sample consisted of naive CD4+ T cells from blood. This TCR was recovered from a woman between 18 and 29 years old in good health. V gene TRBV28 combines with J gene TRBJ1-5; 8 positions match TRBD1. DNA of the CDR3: TGTGCCAGCAGCAGGACAGGGTCTGGCAATCAGCCCCAGCATTTT. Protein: CASSRTGSGNQPQHF.